This TCR beta chain was documented in a study of blood T cell repertoires in COVID-19. The Seattle patients joined while their infection was active and were tracked longitudinally afterward. Original data processing: Amplification from reference gene primers served as the basis for estimated nucleated cell counts. TCRdb keeps only in-frame clones here, not all; method: immunoSEQ multiplex PCR. V and J calls and clone size are copied from that table; D and trimming were computed from the DNA. This table holds some 200,000 clones, 80% to 90% found once. The source of this sequence is a middle-aged woman with COVID-19, enrolled during active disease. Input material: peripheral blood.

The CDR3 DNA reads TGTGCCAGCAGCCAAACCCGGGTCCCAGATACGCAGTATTTT. It yields the protein CASSQTRVPDTQYF. The rearrangement links TRBV3-1 (or the pseudogene TRBV3-2) to TRBJ2-3; no clear D gene. The CDR3 totals 14 residues. The ends were cut back, 2 bases at V and 4 bases at J, with 10 bases in the middle. Germline V gene lookup returns CDR1 LGHDT and CDR2 YNNKEL (reference sequence).